This T cell receptor beta chain was recovered during a study of T-cell memory formation after mild COVID-19. Across the study: TCR clustering was largely donor specific.

A few counts support this clonotype. CDR3 length equals 16 residues. J gave up 4 bases and V 0 bases, and 2 bases lay outside the gene matches. Germline V gives CDR1 SGDLS, CDR2 YYNGEE. From 5'RACE with constant-segment primers came TCR alpha and TCR beta cDNA libraries that carried sample barcodes and UMIs. TCRdb redid the calling of the 5' RACE reads with MiXCR, one entry per CDR3 protein. Found here are fewer than 650,000 distinct CDR3 sequences, roughly 17% of them singletons; the top ten hold approximately 8.1%. The sample consisted of PBMCs or a T cell subset sorted from them (not recorded which). The TCR was taken from an adult woman who had mild COVID-19 (a few samples of this study predate the infection). Cell type and time point are not known. The chain employs TRBV9 and TRBJ2-2; TRBD2 agrees at 11 bases. The CDR3 bases are TGTGCCAGCAGCGTAGGACTAGCGGGGCGCACCGGGGAGCTGTTTTTT. It specifies CASSVGLAGRTGELFF.